This paragraph covers one TCR beta chain sequence. Seattle researchers signed up patients amid active infection and tracked them longitudinally. This entry is derived from a study of blood T cell repertoires in COVID-19. Study overall: From the United States, Italy and Spain came samples of acute and convalescent COVID-19. PBMCs, B-cell-depleted T cells, or T cells provided the cDNA or gDNA that made up the material.

The CDR3 totals 14 residues. CDR1 MNHEY and CDR2 SVGAGI come from the germline V gene. Trimming pared 0 bases from V and 7 bases from J, leaving 12 bases between. As handled by the study authors: Estimation of nucleated cell counts was performed using reference gene primer amplification. The method was immunoSEQ multiplex PCR; TCRdb's version includes in-frame clones alone and lacks a portion of them. V, J and clone size were drawn from that table, and D and trimming were deduced from the DNA. The table includes about 170,000 clones, less than 90% detected once. This chain connects TRBV6-5 to TRBJ1-2; D remains ambiguous. What was sequenced was peripheral blood. This TCR came from a woman aged 70-85 years with COVID-19, enrolled during active disease. CDR3 protein: CASSYSGPVGGYTF. CDR3 coding DNA: TGTGCCAGCAGTTACTCTGGTCCGGTCGGTGGCTACACCTTC.